This TCR beta chain is drawn from a study of spatial heterogeneity in lung cancer. Study as a whole: Beta-chain sequences consistently outnumbered alpha-chain sequences in detection. Combinations of a unique TCR and a UMI were tallied in raw reads, and on average each appeared more than ten times.

CDR3 length: 14 residues. Germline V gene data show CDR1 as SGHRS and CDR2 as YFSETQ. V was shortened by 0 bases and J by 2 bases, with 8 bases between the two germline ends. A unique molecular identifier was carried by every single TCR cDNA molecule. TCRdb re-analysed the 5' RACE reads in MiXCR, keeping a single row per CDR3 protein. This table holds more than 6,500 distinct CDR3 sequences, about 3.9% found once. The sample's time point: sample taken at primary tumor resection. Material for sequencing was whole RNA from tumor, nontumor lung or frozen PBMC, left unsorted. Donation came from over 60 patients with untreated early-stage non-small cell lung cancer. The sample holds many counts of this clonotype.

Source: normal lung tissue next to the tumor, taken at surgery. The chain carries TRBV5-1 and TRBJ1-2; D ambiguous. This clonotype was sampled from a female donor with early-stage non-small cell lung cancer. The CDR3 nucleotides read TGCGCCAGCAGCTTGGAAAGTCCCAACTATGGCTACACCTTC. Its translation is CASSLESPNYGYTF.